This T cell receptor beta chain was sequenced during a study of identical twins. This clonotype was seen at least ten times. This CDR3 contains 14 residues. Trimming shortened V by 2 bases and J by 4 bases, and 12 bases separated the two germline ends. The germline CDR1 and CDR2 sequences are MDHEN and SYDVKM. In TCRdb, the 5' RACE reads were re-called with MiXCR into one record per CDR3 protein. The sample includes approximately 700,000 distinct CDR3 sequences, roughly 6% of them seen just once. The V and J genes are TRBV28 and TRBJ2-7; D perhaps matches TRBD1 (5 bases). The sample taken for sequencing was naive T cells sorted from blood. The receptor's source is a man aged 18-30 years in good health. CDR3 nucleotide sequence: TGTGCCAGCAGTTTAACAGGACATCGGTACGAGCAGTACTTC. It codes for CASSLTGHRYEQYF.